Below are 5 T cell receptor beta chains sequenced from a single sample in a study of T-cell reconstitution after alpha-beta-depleted transplantation in children. General study points: The main origin of T-cell counts and diversity one year after transplant was newly produced T cells.

The TCRbeta library was prepared with unique molecular identifiers. One entry per CDR3 protein, called by TCRdb with MiXCR from the PCR reads. The table has 250,000 to 300,000 distinct CDR3 sequences, almost 8% seen once. These receptors are not linked to any known antigen. Sequencing used peripheral blood, obtained 360 days after TCRalphabeta/CD19-depleted stem cell transplant. The source is a female patient aged 2-10 years who had a stem cell transplant for Fanconi anemia, so the T cells may come from the graft donor.

This clonotype was observed once. CDR3 residues: CASSFSRVGTGELFF. Written as DNA, the CDR3 is TGTGCCAGCAGCTTCAGCAGGGTGGGGACCGGGGAGCTGTTTTTT. The chain links TRBV7-2 to TRBJ2-2; D is perhaps TRBD1 (5 bases). The germline CDR1 and CDR2 sequences are SGHTA and FQGNSA. The CDR3 sequence is 15 residues long. V was clipped by 3 bases and J by 5 bases, with 13 bases between them.

The table lists this clonotype with many counts. The genes are TRBV9 and TRBJ2-2; TRBD1 agrees at 8 bases. Germline V lookup: CDR1 SGDLS, CDR2 YYNGEE. The CDR3 is 16 residues long. V shed 0 bases, J shed 5 bases, and the junction held 6 bases outside the gene matches. The CDR3, as DNA: TGTGCCAGCAGCGTAGAGACAGGGGCTACGACCGGGGAGCTGTTTTTT. This gives the protein CASSVETGATTGELFF.

The chain has TRBV10-3 and TRBJ2-1; D is uncertain. Trimming took 0 bases from V and 4 from J, leaving 19 bases between them. Germline lookup yields CDR1 ENHRY and CDR2 SYGVKD. The length of the CDR3 is 18 residues. In nucleotides, the CDR3 is TGTGCCATCAGTGAGTCTACAACGATTCCAGTTCCTTACAATGAGCAGTTCTTC. Translating gives CAISESTTIPVPYNEQFF.

This clonotype was seen repeatedly, ten times or more. This rearrangement joins TRBV21-1 to TRBJ2-2. TRBV21-1 is listed as a pseudogene. This CDR3 is 15 amino acids long. Here the CDR3 reads CASSKAEANTGELFF. The CDR3, as DNA: TGTGCCAGCAGCAAGGCGGAAGCGAACACCGGGGAGCTGTTTTTT.

This clonotype was seen ten or more times. V gene TRBV28 combines with J gene TRBJ2-7; D gene ambiguous. Trimming took 5 bases from V and 7 from J, leaving 12 bases between them. The CDR3 extends over 12 amino acids. Looked up from germline, CDR1 is MDHEN and CDR2 is SYDVKM. The CDR3 DNA follows: TGTGCCAGCAGTCCCCGGACGGGTGAGCAGTACGTC. Encoded protein: CASSPRTGEQYV.